The clone carrying this TCR beta chain was counted ten times or more. This sample stems from a study of T cells in Graves' hyperthyroidism and ophthalmopathy. There were TCR beta CDR3 regions amplified from RNA transcripts. The primer set for the first-round RT-PCR of the TCR CDR3 was HTBI. TCRdb processed the multiplex PCR reads anew with MiXCR; each CDR3 protein has one entry. This table has about 260,000 distinct CDR3 sequences, 22% appearing once. Trimming cost V 2 bases and J 8 bases, with 15 bases left between them. CDR3 size: 14 residues. The germline CDR1 and CDR2 sequences are MDHEN and SYDVKM.

The V call is TRBV28, the J call TRBJ1-2; D is unclear. The sequence came from a man between 25 and 39 years old with Graves' ophthalmopathy. The specimen was blood. The CDR3 region has the DNA TGTGCCAGCAGTTTACCTCACGGTGGAGGCGGCTACACCTTC. This translates into CASSLPHGGGGYTF.